This record looks at one TCR beta chain sequence and its context. Its specificity is not known. PCR primers comprised 60 Vbeta and 13 Jbeta primers. The repertoire was sequenced with immunoSEQ multiplex PCR; TCRdb's copy has only in-frame clones and lacks some. The sample lists 150,000 to 200,000 clones, 60% to 80% occurring once. The sample comes from a study of cytomegalovirus exposure and HLA in healthy donors. CDR1 SGHRS and CDR2 YFSETQ come from the germline V gene. V was clipped by 5 bases and J by 0 bases, with 10 bases between them. There are 14 residues in the CDR3. Findings and caveats of the study: Prediction of most subjects' HLA-A and HLA-B alleles by TCR beta sequences was reportedly accurate. Available immune exposure information was restricted to CMV serostatus only. Reports credit the classifier with highly specific, highly sensitive diagnosis of cytomegalovirus status. The Asian-associated ancestry cluster reportedly had fewer N-insertions than the approximately 690-donor mean in a later analysis.

Specimen: PBMCs. The receptor was derived from a man aged 45 to 65 in good health and CMV-seropositive. This chain links TRBV5-1 with TRBJ2-3; possible D gene TRBD1, 6 bases. The CDR3 is CASRGTTSTDTQYF. The CDR3, as DNA: TGCGCCAGCAGGGGGACAACAAGCACAGATACGCAGTATTTT.